This T cell receptor beta chain derives from a study of T cells after yellow fever vaccination. Researchers made TCR cDNA using 5'RACE template switching, and this step added a universal primer site and UMIs. TCRdb re-analysed the 5' RACE reads in MiXCR, keeping a single row per CDR3 protein. Of about 310,000 distinct CDR3 sequences listed, 3% to 4.5% are singletons. Study-level results: After the booster, nearly 98% of CD4 and roughly nine tenths of CD8 primary-response clones were re-detected. On re-exposure, the response was weaker but peaked faster, at day 5 versus 15.

V dropped 1 base and J dropped 4; count of bases not matched to a gene: 1. The CDR3 is 13 residues long. Germline V gene sequence: CDR1 SGHTS, CDR2 YDEGEE. A note on this clonotype: Its antigen is unknown.

The source was PBMCs, collected on the day of the yellow fever booster vaccination. The chain combines TRBV5-8 with TRBJ2-7; 8 bases agree with TRBD2. The source of this sequence is a man younger than 35 who received the YFV17D yellow fever vaccine. The CDR3 is CASSLQRGYEQYV. CDR3 in DNA: TGTGCCAGCAGCTTGCAGCGGGGGTACGAGCAGTACGTC.